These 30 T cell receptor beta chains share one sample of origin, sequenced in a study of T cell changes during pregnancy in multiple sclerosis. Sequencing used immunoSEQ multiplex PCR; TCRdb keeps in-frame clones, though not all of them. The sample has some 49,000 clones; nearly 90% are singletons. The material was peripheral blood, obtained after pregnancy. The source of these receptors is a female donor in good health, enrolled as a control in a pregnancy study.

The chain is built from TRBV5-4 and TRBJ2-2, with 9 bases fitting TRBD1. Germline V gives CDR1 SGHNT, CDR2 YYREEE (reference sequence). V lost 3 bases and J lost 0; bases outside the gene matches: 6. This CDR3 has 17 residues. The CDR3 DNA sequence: TGTGCCAGCAGCTCCGGGACAGGGATCGCGAACACCGGGGAGCTGTTTTTT. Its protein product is CASSSGTGIANTGELFF.

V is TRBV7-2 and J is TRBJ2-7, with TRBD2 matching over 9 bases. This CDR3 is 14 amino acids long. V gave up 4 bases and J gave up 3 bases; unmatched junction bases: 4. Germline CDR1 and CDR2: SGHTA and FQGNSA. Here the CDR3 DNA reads TGTGCCAGCAGCTCGACTAGCGGTAACTACGAGCAGTACTTC. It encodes CASSSTSGNYEQYF.

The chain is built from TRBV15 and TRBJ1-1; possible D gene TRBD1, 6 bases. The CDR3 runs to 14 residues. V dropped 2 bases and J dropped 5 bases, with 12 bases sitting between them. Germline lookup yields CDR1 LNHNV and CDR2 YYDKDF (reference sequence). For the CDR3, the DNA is TGTGCCACCAGCAGACTACAGGGCGGGACTGAAGCTTTCTTT. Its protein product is CATSRLQGGTEAFF.

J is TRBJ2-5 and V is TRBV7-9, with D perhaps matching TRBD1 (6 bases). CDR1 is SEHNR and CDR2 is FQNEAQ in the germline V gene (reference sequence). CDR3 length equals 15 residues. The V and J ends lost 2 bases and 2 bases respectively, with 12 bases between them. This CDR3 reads CASSLWGQLQETQYF. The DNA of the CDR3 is TGTGCCAGCAGCTTATGGGGGCAGCTTCAAGAGACCCAGTACTTC.

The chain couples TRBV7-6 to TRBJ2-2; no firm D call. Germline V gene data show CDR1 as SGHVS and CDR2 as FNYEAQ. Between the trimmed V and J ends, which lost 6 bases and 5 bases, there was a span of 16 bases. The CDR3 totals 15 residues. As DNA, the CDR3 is TGTGCCAGCAGACAGAGTTCAGTCGGTACCGGGGAGCTGTTTTTT. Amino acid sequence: CASRQSSVGTGELFF.

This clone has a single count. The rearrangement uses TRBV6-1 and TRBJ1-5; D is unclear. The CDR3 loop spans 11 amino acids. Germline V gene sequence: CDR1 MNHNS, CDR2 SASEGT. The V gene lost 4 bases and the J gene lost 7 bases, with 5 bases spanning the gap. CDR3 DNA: TGTGCCAGCAGTGTATCCCAGCCCCAGCATTTT. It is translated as CASSVSQPQHF.

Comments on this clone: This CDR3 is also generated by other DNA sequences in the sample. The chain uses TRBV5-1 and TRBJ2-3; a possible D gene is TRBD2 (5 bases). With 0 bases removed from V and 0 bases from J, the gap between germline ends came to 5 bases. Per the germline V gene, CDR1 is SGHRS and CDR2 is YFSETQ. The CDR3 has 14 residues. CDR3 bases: TGCGCCAGCAGCTTGGGCGGGAGCACAGATACGCAGTATTTT. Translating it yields CASSLGGSTDTQYF. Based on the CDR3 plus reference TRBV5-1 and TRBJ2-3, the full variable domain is KAGVTQTPRYLIKTRGQQVTLSCSPISGHRSVSWYQQTPGQGLQFLFEYFSETQRNKGNFPGRFSGRQFSNSRSEMNVSTLELGDSALYLCASSLGGSTDTQYFGPGTRLTVL.

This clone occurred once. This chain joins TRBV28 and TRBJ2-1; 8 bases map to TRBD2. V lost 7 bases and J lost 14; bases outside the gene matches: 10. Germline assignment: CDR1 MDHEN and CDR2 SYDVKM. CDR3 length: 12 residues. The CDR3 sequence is CASTQSGSGKFF. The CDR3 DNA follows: TGTGCCAGCACCCAGAGCGGGAGTGGGAAGTTCTTC.

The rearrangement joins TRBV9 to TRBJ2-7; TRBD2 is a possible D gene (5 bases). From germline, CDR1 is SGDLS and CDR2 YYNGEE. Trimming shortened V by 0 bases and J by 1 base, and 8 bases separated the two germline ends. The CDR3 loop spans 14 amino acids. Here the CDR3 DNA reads TGTGCCAGCAGCGTAGGCAGCGGATCCTACGAGCAGTACTTC. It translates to CASSVGSGSYEQYF.

Here the CDR3 DNA reads TGTGCCAGCAGCGTAGCCGCAACAGACCACGAGCAGTACTTC. Amino acid sequence: CASSVAATDHEQYF. This sequence joins TRBV9 and TRBJ2-7; D ambiguous. CDR1 SGDLS and CDR2 YYNGEE come from the germline V gene. The V end lost 0 bases, the J end lost 5 bases, and 12 bases lay between the germline ends. The length of the CDR3 is 14 residues.

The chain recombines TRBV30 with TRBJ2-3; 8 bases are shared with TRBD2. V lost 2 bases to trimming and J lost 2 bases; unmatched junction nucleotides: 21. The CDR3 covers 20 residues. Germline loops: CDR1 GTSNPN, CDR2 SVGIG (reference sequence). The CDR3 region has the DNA TGTGCCTGGAGTCTTATTCTCCCTCTAGCGGGTTACGGGACCACAGATACGCAGTATTTT. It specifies CAWSLILPLAGYGTTDTQYF.

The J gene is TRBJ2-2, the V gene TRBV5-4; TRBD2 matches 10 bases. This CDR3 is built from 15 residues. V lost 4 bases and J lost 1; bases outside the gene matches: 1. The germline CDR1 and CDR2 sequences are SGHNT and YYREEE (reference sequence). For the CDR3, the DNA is TGTGCCAGCAGCAGACTAGCGGGGAACACCGGGGAGCTGTTTTTT. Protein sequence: CASSRLAGNTGELFF. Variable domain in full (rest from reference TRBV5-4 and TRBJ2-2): ETGVTQSPTHLIKTRGQQVTLRCSSQSGHNTVSWYQQALGQGPQFIFQYYREEENGRGNFPPRFSGLQFPNYSSELNVNALELDDSALYLCASSRLAGNTGELFFGEGSRLTVL.

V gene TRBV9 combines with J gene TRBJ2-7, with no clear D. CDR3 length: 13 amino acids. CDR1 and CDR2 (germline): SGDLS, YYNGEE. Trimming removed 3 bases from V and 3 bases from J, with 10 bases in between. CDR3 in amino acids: CASSGPERYEQYF. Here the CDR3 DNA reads TGTGCCAGCAGCGGGCCGGAGCGCTACGAGCAGTACTTC. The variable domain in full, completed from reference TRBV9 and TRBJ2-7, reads DSGVTQTPKHLITATGQRVTLRCSPRSGDLSVYWYQQSLDQGLQFLIQYYNGEERAKGNILERFSAQQFPDLHSELNLSSLELGDSALYFCASSGPERYEQYFGPGTRLTVT.

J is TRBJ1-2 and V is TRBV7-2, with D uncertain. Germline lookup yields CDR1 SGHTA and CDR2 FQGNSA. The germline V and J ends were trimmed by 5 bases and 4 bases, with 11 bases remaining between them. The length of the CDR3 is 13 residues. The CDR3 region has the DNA TGTGCCAGCAGCACCGGCCGAGGCTATGGCTACACCTTC. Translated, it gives CASSTGRGYGYTF.

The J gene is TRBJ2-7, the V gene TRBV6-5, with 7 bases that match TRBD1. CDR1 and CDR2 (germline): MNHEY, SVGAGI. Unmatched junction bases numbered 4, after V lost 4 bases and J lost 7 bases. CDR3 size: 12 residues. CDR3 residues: CASSFDRVEQYF. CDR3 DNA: TGTGCCAGCAGTTTCGACAGGGTTGAGCAGTACTTC.

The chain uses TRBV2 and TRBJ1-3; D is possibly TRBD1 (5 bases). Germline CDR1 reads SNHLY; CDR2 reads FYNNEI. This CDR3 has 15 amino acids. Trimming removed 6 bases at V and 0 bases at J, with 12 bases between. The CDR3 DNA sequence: TGTGCCAGCAGCGAACAGGCATTCTCTGGAAACACCATATATTTT. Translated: CASSEQAFSGNTIYF.

In DNA, the CDR3 is TGCGCCAGCAGCCAAGTGCGGGACAGGAGTTATGGCTACACCTTC. It is translated as CASSQVRDRSYGYTF. The V and J genes are TRBV4-1 and TRBJ1-2, with TRBD1 matching 8 bases. This CDR3 has 15 amino acids. Germline lookup yields CDR1 MGHRA and CDR2 YSYEKL. The V gene end was trimmed by 1 base and the J gene end by 5 bases; junction bases not matched to a gene: 6.

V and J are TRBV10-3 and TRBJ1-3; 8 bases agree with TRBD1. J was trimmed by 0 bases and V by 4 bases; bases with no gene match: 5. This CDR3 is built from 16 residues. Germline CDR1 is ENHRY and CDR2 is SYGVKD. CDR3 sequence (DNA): TGTGCCATCAGTGCACGGACAGGGAACTCTGGAAACACCATATATTTT. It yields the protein CAISARTGNSGNTIYF.

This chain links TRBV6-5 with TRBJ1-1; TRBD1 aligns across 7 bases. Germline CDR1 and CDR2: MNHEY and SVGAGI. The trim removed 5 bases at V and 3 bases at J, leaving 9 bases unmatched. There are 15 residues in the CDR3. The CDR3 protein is CASSRQGYGDTEAFF. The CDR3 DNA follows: TGTGCCAGCAGTAGACAGGGATACGGGGACACTGAAGCTTTCTTT.

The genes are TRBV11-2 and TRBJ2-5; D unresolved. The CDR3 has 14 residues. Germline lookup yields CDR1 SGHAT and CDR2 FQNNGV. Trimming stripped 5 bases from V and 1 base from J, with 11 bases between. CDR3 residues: CASSPRPGQETQYF. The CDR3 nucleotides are TGTGCCAGCAGCCCCCGTCCAGGCCAAGAGACCCAGTACTTC.

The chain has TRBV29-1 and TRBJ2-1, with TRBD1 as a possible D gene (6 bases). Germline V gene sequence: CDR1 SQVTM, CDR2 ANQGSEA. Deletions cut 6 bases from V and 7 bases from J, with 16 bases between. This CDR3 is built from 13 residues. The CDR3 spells CSVATGFGNEQFF. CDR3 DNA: TGCAGCGTCGCGACAGGCTTCGGGAATGAGCAGTTCTTC.

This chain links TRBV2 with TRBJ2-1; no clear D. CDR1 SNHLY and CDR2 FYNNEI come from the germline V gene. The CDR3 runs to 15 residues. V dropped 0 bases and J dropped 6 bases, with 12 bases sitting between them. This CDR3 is CASSEAASVGNEQFF. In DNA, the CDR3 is TGTGCCAGCAGTGAAGCGGCTAGTGTAGGCAATGAGCAGTTCTTC.

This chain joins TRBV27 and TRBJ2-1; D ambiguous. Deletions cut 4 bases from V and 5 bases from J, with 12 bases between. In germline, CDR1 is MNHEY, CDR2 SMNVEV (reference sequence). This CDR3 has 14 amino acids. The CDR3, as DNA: TGTGCCAGCAGTTCCCCCCTGAGGAACAATGAGCAGTTCTTC. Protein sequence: CASSSPLRNNEQFF.

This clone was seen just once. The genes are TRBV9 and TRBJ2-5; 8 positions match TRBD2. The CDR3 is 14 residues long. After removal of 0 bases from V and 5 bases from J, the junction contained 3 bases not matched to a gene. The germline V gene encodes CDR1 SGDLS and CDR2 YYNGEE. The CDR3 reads CASSVAGGYETQYF. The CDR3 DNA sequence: TGTGCCAGCAGCGTAGCGGGGGGGTATGAGACCCAGTACTTC.

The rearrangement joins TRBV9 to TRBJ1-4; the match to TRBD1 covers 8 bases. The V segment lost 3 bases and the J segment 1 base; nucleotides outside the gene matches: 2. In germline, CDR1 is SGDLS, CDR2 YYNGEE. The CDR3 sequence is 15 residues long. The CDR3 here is CASSADRGTNEKLFF. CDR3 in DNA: TGTGCCAGCAGCGCCGACAGGGGAACTAATGAAAAACTGTTTTTT.

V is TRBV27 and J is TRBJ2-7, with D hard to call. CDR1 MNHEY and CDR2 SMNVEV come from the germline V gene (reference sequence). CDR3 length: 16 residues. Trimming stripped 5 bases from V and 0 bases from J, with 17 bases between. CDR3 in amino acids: CASSPPEAPSSYEQYF. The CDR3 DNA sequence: TGTGCCAGCAGTCCCCCCGAGGCCCCGAGCTCCTACGAGCAGTACTTC.

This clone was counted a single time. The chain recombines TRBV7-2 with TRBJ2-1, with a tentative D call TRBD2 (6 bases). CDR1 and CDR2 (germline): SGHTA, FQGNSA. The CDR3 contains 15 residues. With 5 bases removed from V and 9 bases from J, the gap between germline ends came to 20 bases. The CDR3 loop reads CASSRDTGVFGEQFF. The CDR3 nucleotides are TGTGCCAGCAGCAGAGACACGGGGGTGTTCGGTGAGCAGTTCTTC.

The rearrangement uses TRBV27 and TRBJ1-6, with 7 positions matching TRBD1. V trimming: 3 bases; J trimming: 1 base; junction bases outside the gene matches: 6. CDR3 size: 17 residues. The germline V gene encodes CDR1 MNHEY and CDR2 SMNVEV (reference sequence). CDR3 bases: TGTGCCAGCAGTTTCCGGACAGGTGAATCCTATAATTCACCCCTCCACTTT. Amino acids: CASSFRTGESYNSPLHF.

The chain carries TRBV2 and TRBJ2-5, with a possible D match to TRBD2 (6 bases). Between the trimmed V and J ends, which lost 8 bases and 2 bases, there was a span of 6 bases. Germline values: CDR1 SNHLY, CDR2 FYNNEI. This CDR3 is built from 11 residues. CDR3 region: CASGGQETQYF. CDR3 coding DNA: TGTGCCAGCGGAGGGCAAGAGACCCAGTACTTC.

The CDR3 reads CASSWTGTGEFEQYF. In nucleotides, the CDR3 is TGTGCCAGCAGCTGGACCGGGACAGGGGAGTTCGAGCAGTACTTC. V usage is TRBV13 and J usage is TRBJ2-7; 10 bases fit TRBD1. Germline V gives CDR1 PRHDT, CDR2 FYEKMQ (reference sequence). The CDR3 runs to 15 residues. V shed 4 bases and J 6 bases; nucleotides not matched to a gene: 9.